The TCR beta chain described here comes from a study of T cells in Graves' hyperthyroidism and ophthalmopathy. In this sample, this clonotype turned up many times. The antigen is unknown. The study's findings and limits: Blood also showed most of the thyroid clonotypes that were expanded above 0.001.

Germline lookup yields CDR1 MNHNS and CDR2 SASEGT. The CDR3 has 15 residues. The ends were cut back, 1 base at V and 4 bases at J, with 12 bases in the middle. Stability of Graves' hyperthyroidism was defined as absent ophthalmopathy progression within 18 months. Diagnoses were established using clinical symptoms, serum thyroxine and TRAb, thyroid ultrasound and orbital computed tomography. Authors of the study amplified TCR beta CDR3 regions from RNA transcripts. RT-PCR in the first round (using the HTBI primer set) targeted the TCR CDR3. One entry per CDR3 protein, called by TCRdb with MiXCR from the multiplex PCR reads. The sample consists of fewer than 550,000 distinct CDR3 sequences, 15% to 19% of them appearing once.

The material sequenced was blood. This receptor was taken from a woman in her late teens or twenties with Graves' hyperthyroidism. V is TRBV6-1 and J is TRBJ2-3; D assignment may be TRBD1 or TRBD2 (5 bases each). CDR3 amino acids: CASSEEAGSADTQYF. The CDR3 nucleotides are TGTGCCAGCAGTGAAGAGGCAGGGAGCGCAGATACGCAGTATTTT.